This TCR beta chain was found in a study of beta chain features in type 1 diabetes. Whole-study findings and limits: Researchers report that Type 1 diabetes patients had moderately but significantly shorter TCRB CDR3s across all four CD4+ subsets. Patients showed naive, central memory and Treg TCRB repertoires that appeared more similar than those of healthy donors.

This clone has just a few counts. The target antigen is unknown. Sorted CD4+ subsets: naive, central memory, regulatory, stem cell-like memory (CD45RO/CCR7/CD25/CD127/CD95/CD27 panel). All of the isolated RNA was reverse transcribed, so expressed TCRB transcripts were sequenced. Method: immunoSEQ multiplex PCR; TCRdb's copy keeps in-frame clones and lacks some. This table has roughly 100,000 clones, under 30% appearing once. Germline-derived CDR1 and CDR2 are SGHRS and YFSETQ. The CDR3 runs 15 residues. V lost 5 bases and J lost 1; bases outside the gene matches: 4. Sequenced input: central memory CD4+ T cells from blood. This clonotype was obtained from a woman in her late teens or twenties with type 1 diabetes. The chain has TRBV5-1 and TRBJ1-4; 8 bases map to TRBD1. The CDR3 protein is CASRFGTGTNEKLFF. The DNA for the CDR3 is TGCGCCAGCAGATTTGGGACAGGAACTAATGAAAAACTGTTTTTT.